This TCR beta chain came from a study of cytomegalovirus exposure and HLA in healthy donors (dated by TCRdb to about 2017). Turning to the overall study: A later analysis indicated that the 130 or so validation repertoires were generated on the platform also employed for the 670 or so repertoires of the first cohort. The study was designed to test whether signatures of past pathogen exposure could be identified by cataloging public T cell receptors. To predict cytomegalovirus infection status, the study combined high-throughput TCR immunosequencing, statistical association of individual TCRs with disease status, and machine learning. In addition to the first cohort of about 650 subjects, a separate validation cohort of over 90 different subjects was used. Overall results and qualifications from the work: While some public TCRs were present in many individuals, most TCR sequences turned up only very rarely across donors. Cytomegalovirus status was reported to be diagnosed by the classifier with high specificity and sensitivity in both the original and validation cohorts. It was suggested by the authors that the approach could potentially be generalized to other disease states and immunological phenotypes. Of the cluster scores, roughly 95% were above 0 in a later analysis, which found that TCRs clustered in the first cohort also tended to co-occur in the 90 to 150 validation repertoires. A total of 150 to 200 TCR beta chains were listed by the study as associated with cytomegalovirus. A few of the identified cytomegalovirus-associated TCR beta chains were confirmed in vitro to be specific for cytomegalovirus antigens. A later analysis had no HLA typing for the validation cohort, so co-occurrence there was scored across all 110 or so repertoires.

About this clone itself: This receptor's antigen is unknown. No qualities accompany the bases; no much larger clone lies one base away.

The library was obtained by the immunoSEQ multiplex PCR assay. Per the authors' processing: To diagnose cytomegalovirus status from the catalog of TCR beta chain sequences, a statistical classification framework was built. Entries here come from immuneACCESS through TCRdb and include only in-frame sequences with V and J called. Some clones fail to appear in such tables; in the studies checked, an unresolved V gene covers under half of the shortfall, and the cause of the remainder is unknown. The V and J calls and clone size were taken over from that table, and D and trimming were inferred from the DNA. The sample data list fewer than 250,000 clones, and 80% to 85% of these were observed just once. The ten largest clones capture about 14% of the sample. V is trimmed back by 6 bases and J by 1 base, and the junction contains 7 bases that no gene match accounts for. Its CDR3 holds 15 amino acids, cysteine through phenylalanine. Only the CDR3 DNA is retained, 45 bases long and in frame from the first base. From the germline V gene (reference sequence), CDR1 is LNHDA and CDR2 is SQIVND.

Separate from the approximately 670-subject first cohort, the validation cohort of around 130 subjects was the group to which the donors belonged. Material for sequencing was PBMCs. This clonotype originated in a woman in her twenties or thirties in good health and CMV-seropositive. The chain employs TRBV19 and TRBJ1-1; TRBD1 agrees with 8 junctional bases. This receptor has the CDR3 CASRPTGQENTEAFF. The base sequence is TGTGCCAGTAGGCCAACGGGACAGGAGAACACTGAAGCTTTCTTT.